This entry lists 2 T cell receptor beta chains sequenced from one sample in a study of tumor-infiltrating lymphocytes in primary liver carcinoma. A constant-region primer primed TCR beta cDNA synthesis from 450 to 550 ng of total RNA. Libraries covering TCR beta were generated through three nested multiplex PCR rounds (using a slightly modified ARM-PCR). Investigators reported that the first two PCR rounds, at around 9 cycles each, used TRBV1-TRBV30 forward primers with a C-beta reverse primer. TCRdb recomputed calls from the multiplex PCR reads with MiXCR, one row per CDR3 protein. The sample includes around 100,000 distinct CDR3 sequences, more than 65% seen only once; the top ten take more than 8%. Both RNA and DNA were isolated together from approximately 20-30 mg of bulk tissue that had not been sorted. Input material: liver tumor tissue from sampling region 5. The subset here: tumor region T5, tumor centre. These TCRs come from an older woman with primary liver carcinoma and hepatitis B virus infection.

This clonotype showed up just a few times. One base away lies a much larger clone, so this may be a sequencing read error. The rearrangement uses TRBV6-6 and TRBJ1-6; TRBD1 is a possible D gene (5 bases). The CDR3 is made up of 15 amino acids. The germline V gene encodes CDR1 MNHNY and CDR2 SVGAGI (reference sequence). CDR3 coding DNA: TGTGCCAACAGTTCCCTTTGGGGGGGACCTTCACCCCTCCACTTT. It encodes CANSSLWGGPSPLHF.

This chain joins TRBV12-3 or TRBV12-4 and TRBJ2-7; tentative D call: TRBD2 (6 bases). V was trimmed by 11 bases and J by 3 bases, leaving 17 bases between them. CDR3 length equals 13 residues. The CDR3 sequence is CARGGTCVYEQYF. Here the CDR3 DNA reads TGTGCCCGCGGCGGGACTTGCGTCTACGAGCAGTACTTC.